Described below is a single T cell receptor (beta chain) sequence and its context. Its cognate antigen is unknown. This sample is drawn from a study of blood T cells in healthy people across ages. General study results and limits: Per million T cells, the diversity of TCR beta decreased roughly linearly as age advanced. There were more naive CD4+ cells and higher diversity in long-lived donors than in aged donors.

Looked up from germline, CDR1 is ENHRY and CDR2 is SYGVKD. The CDR3 is 14 residues long. Trimming removed 7 bases from V and 0 bases from J, with 10 bases in between. The authors ran a second PCR of 7 to 11 cycles using a sample-barcoded 5' primer and a J-beta primer mix. TCRdb re-analysed the 5' RACE reads in MiXCR, keeping a single row per CDR3 protein. The table records roughly 800,000 distinct CDR3 sequences, around a quarter of them present only once. The same data also went into a second study, on T cells of mothers and their children.

The material sequenced was blood. This clonotype originated in a boy aged 5 to 17 in good health. This chain joins TRBV10-3 and TRBJ1-3; TRBD1 is a possible D gene (5 bases). CDR3 protein: CAITRGLSGNTIYF. CDR3 DNA sequence: TGTGCCATCACCCGGGGCCTCTCTGGAAACACCATATATTTT.